The 3 T cell receptor beta chains given below trace back to one sample, sequenced in a study of blood T cells in healthy people across ages. A second PCR of about 7 to 11 cycles used a sample-barcoded 5' primer and a J-beta primer mix. MiXCR, applied by TCRdb to the 5' RACE reads, yields one record per CDR3 protein. The data hold more than 1,400,000 distinct CDR3 sequences, with roughly 40% observed a single time. The specimen sequenced was blood. The receptors stem from a young woman in good health.

This clonotype was seen a handful of times. The chain joins TRBV7-2 to TRBJ2-7; D is unclear. The CDR3 sequence is 17 residues long. CDR1 SGHTA and CDR2 FQGNSA come from the germline V gene. Trimming left V 5 bases short and J 2 bases short, with 22 bases between. DNA for the CDR3: TGTGCCAGCAGCACAGACCCCCCGGGTAGAGCTACCTACGAGCAGTACTTC. Translated: CASSTDPPGRATYEQYF.

As to this clonotype: The junction does not match germline at one end; this may be a read error. V usage is TRBV4-1 and J usage is TRBJ2-3; 7 positions agree with TRBD2. This CDR3 has 15 amino acids. Germline CDR1 is MGHRA and CDR2 is YSYEKL. The CDR3 coding sequence is TGCGCCAGCAGGCATCCGGGACTACTGACAGATACGCGGTATTTT. This codes for CASRHPGLLTDTRYF.

The chain couples TRBV20-1 to TRBJ1-2; 7 positions match TRBD1. Trimming removed 0 bases from V and 7 bases from J; junction bases left unmatched: 2. This CDR3 spans 12 amino acids. Germline assignment: CDR1 DFQATT and CDR2 SNEGSKA (reference sequence). The CDR3 coding sequence is TGCAGTGCTAGAGAAACAGGGGTTGGCTACACCTTC. Residues: CSARETGVGYTF.